This TCR beta chain was recorded in a study of glioma-infiltrating T cells after dendritic cell vaccination. Turning to the study itself: Samples are from glioblastoma patients in Phase I and II dendritic cell vaccine trials. General study points: Only a small number of patients had complete blood and tumor samples. Patients with more pretreatment TILs had longer time to progression and survival.

Time point reported: after dendritic cell vaccination, including at tumor progression/relapse. Only patients with spare fresh-frozen tumor and over two years of follow-up were included. Points on this clone: Antigen unknown.

The repertoire was sequenced with immunoSEQ multiplex PCR; TCRdb's copy has only in-frame clones and lacks some. The repertoire includes 70,000 to 90,000 clones, about four fifths of them detected once, and 6% to 7.5% sits in the top ten. CDR3 size: 15 residues. V gave up 4 bases and J gave up 0 bases; unmatched junction bases: 6. Germline V gene data show CDR1 as SGHNT and CDR2 as YYREEE (reference sequence). The sequencing used blood, collected after dendritic cell vaccination. This TCR derives from a human donor with glioblastoma. V is TRBV5-4 and J is TRBJ1-1; 7 bases fit TRBD1. The CDR3 region is CASSDRTGMNTEAFF. In DNA form, the CDR3 reads TGTGCCAGCAGCGACAGGACAGGAATGAACACTGAAGCTTTCTTT.